Shown below are 29 T cell receptor beta chains from a single sample sequenced in a study of identifying expanded T cells in peripheral blood. TCRdb's copy holds only in-frame clones and misses some; the assay was immunoSEQ multiplex PCR. The data show about 58,000 clones, 89% seen once. Sequenced input: blood. These TCRs come from a person aged 18 to 75 in good health.

The chain uses TRBV2 and TRBJ2-3; TRBD2 is a possible D gene (5 bases). The CDR3 consists of 15 residues. Trimming took off 5 bases at V and 3 bases at J, with 15 bases between the two ends. Germline loops: CDR1 SNHLY, CDR2 FYNNEI. This chain's CDR3 is CASSRLGVGTDTQYF. The CDR3 DNA sequence: TGTGCCAGCAGTCGATTGGGAGTAGGGACAGATACGCAGTATTTT.

The table lists this clone with a count of one. V is TRBV7-2 and J is TRBJ2-7, with a possible D match to TRBD2 (5 bases). The CDR3 runs to 14 residues. Per germline, CDR1 SGHTA and CDR2 FQGNSA. V was pared by 0 bases and J by 2 bases, with 8 bases between. DNA of the CDR3: TGTGCCAGCAGCTTAGCAGGGAGCACCTACGAGCAGTACTTC. This translates into CASSLAGSTYEQYF.

The J gene is TRBJ2-3, the V gene TRBV10-3; tentative D call: TRBD2 (5 bases). V was pared by 2 bases and J by 5 bases, with 11 bases between. The CDR3 runs 14 residues. Germline CDR1 ENHRY, CDR2 SYGVKD. CDR3 nucleotide sequence: TGTGCCATCAGTGAGCCGCTTCGGGGAGATACGCAGTATTTT. Translated: CAISEPLRGDTQYF.

As regards this clone: Different DNA sequences within this sample yield the same CDR3. The chain couples TRBV9 to TRBJ1-2; no clear D. V was cut by 0 bases and J by 5 bases, with 8 bases left in between. The length of the CDR3 is 13 residues. CDR1 SGDLS and CDR2 YYNGEE come from the germline V gene. Here the CDR3 reads CASSVATGYGYTF. CDR3 sequence (DNA): TGTGCCAGCAGCGTAGCGACGGGGTATGGCTACACCTTC.

The chain has TRBV30 and TRBJ1-2; tentative D call: TRBD1 (6 bases). This CDR3 has 13 amino acids. Trimming stripped 1 base from V and 1 base from J, with 7 bases between. Germline V lookup: CDR1 GTSNPN, CDR2 SVGIG (reference sequence). CDR3 protein: CAWSGGGNYGYTF. The CDR3 DNA follows: TGTGCCTGGAGTGGAGGGGGTAACTATGGCTACACCTTC. Variable domain in full (rest from reference TRBV30 and TRBJ1-2): SQTIHQWPATLVQPVGSPLSLECTVEGTSNPNLYWYRQAAGRGLQLLFYSVGIGQISSEVPQNLSASRPQDRQFILSSKKLLLSDSGFYLCAWSGGGNYGYTFGSGTRLTVV.

The genes are TRBV25-1 and TRBJ1-1; no clear D gene. CDR3 length equals 13 residues. From germline, CDR1 is MGHDK and CDR2 SYGVNS. Between the trimmed V and J ends, which lost 3 bases and 0 bases, there was a span of 5 bases. The CDR3 nucleotides read TGTGCCAGCAGTGACCGAATGAACACTGAAGCTTTCTTT. It specifies CASSDRMNTEAFF.

V usage is TRBV6-6 and J usage is TRBJ1-5, with no clear D. The CDR3 runs 14 residues. Germline loops: CDR1 MNHNY, CDR2 SVGAGI (reference sequence). Trimming stripped 6 bases from V and 0 bases from J, with 9 bases between. As DNA, the CDR3 is TGTGCCAGCAGCCGTAAGGATAGCAATCAGCCCCAGCATTTT. This sequence encodes CASSRKDSNQPQHF.

This clone was observed once. V and J are TRBV15 and TRBJ2-5, with a possible D match to TRBD1 (5 bases). CDR1 LNHNV and CDR2 YYDKDF come from the germline V gene (reference sequence). The CDR3 contains 13 residues. Between the trimmed V and J ends, which lost 0 bases and 11 bases, there was a span of 13 bases. For the CDR3, the DNA is TGTGCCACCAGCAGAGATCTTGCACAGGCTCAGTACTTC. The encoded protein is CATSRDLAQAQYF.

The genes are TRBV4-1 and TRBJ2-6; the D gene is possibly TRBD1 (6 bases). Germline loops: CDR1 MGHRA, CDR2 YSYEKL. Between the trimmed V and J ends, which lost 0 bases and 4 bases, there was a span of 16 bases. The CDR3 consists of 18 residues. CDR3 bases: TGCGCCAGCAGCCAAGATACAGGGAGAATTGGAGGGGCCAACGTCCTGACTTTC. Translation: CASSQDTGRIGGANVLTF.

The CDR3 loop reads CASSLTGTGANVLTF. The DNA for the CDR3 is TGCGCCAGCAGCTTGACAGGGACCGGGGCCAACGTCCTGACTTTC. This rearrangement joins TRBV5-1 to TRBJ2-6; D is possibly TRBD1 (6 bases). CDR1 is SGHRS and CDR2 is YFSETQ in the germline V gene. Trimming stripped 1 base from V and 4 bases from J, with 9 bases between. This CDR3 has 15 amino acids.

J is TRBJ1-1 and V is TRBV7-8, with no clear D. V lost 3 bases to trimming and J lost 1 base, with 6 bases between them. The CDR3 is made up of 13 amino acids. Germline-derived CDR1 and CDR2 are SGHVS and FQNEAQ. The CDR3, as DNA: TGTGCCAGCAGCTTCGCATCGAACACTGAAGCTTTCTTT. Translated: CASSFASNTEAFF.

Only one count was recorded for this clone. This chain connects TRBV9 to TRBJ1-2; 8 bases are shared with TRBD1. Germline V gene data show CDR1 as SGDLS and CDR2 as YYNGEE. Trimming at V came to 2 bases and at J to 4 bases, leaving 13 bases not matched to a gene. This CDR3 comprises 17 residues. This CDR3 is CASSVGQGALPIYGYTF. CDR3 in DNA: TGTGCCAGCAGCGTGGGCCAGGGGGCACTTCCTATCTATGGCTACACCTTC.

The V gene is TRBV11-1, the J gene TRBJ2-7; D might be TRBD2 (6 bases). The V end lost 5 bases, the J end lost 6 bases, and 17 bases lay between the germline ends. The CDR3 runs to 14 residues. Germline assignment: CDR1 SGHAT and CDR2 FQDESV (reference sequence). The CDR3, as DNA: TGTGCCAGCAGCACACGAGCGGACTATAGCGAGCAGTACTTC. Translated, it gives CASSTRADYSEQYF.

V and J are TRBV30 and TRBJ1-2, with no clear D. Germline values: CDR1 GTSNPN, CDR2 SVGIG (reference sequence). The CDR3 length is 13 residues. V was trimmed by 4 bases and J by 4 bases, leaving 13 bases between them. Here the CDR3 reads CAWNDLRSYGYTF. The CDR3 region has the DNA TGTGCCTGGAACGACCTAAGGAGCTATGGCTACACCTTC.

CDR3 sequence: CASSQGSGTRAFF. CDR3 nucleotide sequence: TGCGCCAGCAGCCAAGGCTCCGGGACAAGAGCTTTCTTT. This rearrangement joins TRBV4-3 to TRBJ1-1, with D maybe TRBD1 (6 bases). The germline V and J ends were trimmed by 1 base and 10 bases, with 13 bases remaining between them. The germline V gene has CDR1 LGHNA and CDR2 YSLEER. The CDR3 is made up of 13 amino acids.

This clone came up once. The chain couples TRBV29-1 to TRBJ1-1; D is ambiguous. V gave up 6 bases and J gave up 1 base, with 9 bases separating them. The CDR3 loop spans 12 amino acids. Germline-derived CDR1 and CDR2 are SQVTM and ANQGSEA. The CDR3 reads CSVALQNTEAFF. As DNA, the CDR3 is TGCAGCGTCGCCCTACAGAACACTGAAGCTTTCTTT.

This clone has only a few counts. The chain joins TRBV29-1 to TRBJ1-4, with D perhaps TRBD1 (5 bases). From germline, CDR1 is SQVTM and CDR2 ANQGSEA. Trimming stripped 6 bases from V and 7 bases from J, with 12 bases between. The CDR3 spans 12 residues. The CDR3 here is CSVQRGGEKLFF. For the CDR3, the DNA is TGCAGCGTCCAACGGGGGGGTGAAAAACTGTTTTTT.

The rearrangement uses TRBV11-2 and TRBJ2-1; 7 nucleotides match TRBD2. V lost 4 bases, J lost 9 bases, and 12 bases stayed unmatched. The CDR3 extends over 15 amino acids. Looked up from germline, CDR1 is SGHAT and CDR2 is FQNNGV. The CDR3 region is CASSSLGTTVGEQFF. DNA for the CDR3: TGTGCCAGCAGCTCCCTAGGGACTACCGTTGGTGAGCAGTTCTTC.

V and J are TRBV5-1 and TRBJ1-2; perhaps TRBD1 as D (5 bases). The CDR3 totals 13 residues. The germline V gene encodes CDR1 SGHRS and CDR2 YFSETQ. V was trimmed by 4 bases and J by 3 bases, leaving 10 bases between them. CDR3 amino acids: CASSRGGDYGYTF. The DNA for the CDR3 is TGCGCCAGCAGCAGGGGAGGGGACTATGGCTACACCTTC.

The rearrangement joins TRBV18 to TRBJ2-5; D is unclear. Germline V lookup: CDR1 KGHSH, CDR2 LQKENI. The CDR3 spans 15 residues. The ends were cut back, 3 bases at V and 5 bases at J, with 16 bases in the middle. CDR3 coding DNA: TGTGCCAGCTCACCGACAAGCTTCGATGGGGAGACCCAGTACTTC. Translation gives CASSPTSFDGETQYF.

This chain connects TRBV5-4 to TRBJ2-2; TRBD1 matches 8 bases. Per germline, CDR1 SGHNT and CDR2 YYREEE (reference sequence). Unmatched junction bases numbered 6, after V lost 4 bases and J lost 4 bases. The CDR3 length is 15 residues. The CDR3 coding sequence is TGTGCCAGCAGCCCTGGACAGGGTGGCACCGGGGAGCTGTTTTTT. Encoded protein: CASSPGQGGTGELFF.

A few counts support this clone. V is TRBV4-2 and J is TRBJ2-3; TRBD2 is a possible D gene (6 bases). Germline V lookup: CDR1 LGHNA, CDR2 YNFKEQ. Trimming stripped 1 base from V and 6 bases from J, with 17 bases between. The length of the CDR3 is 16 residues. CDR3 sequence reads: CASSQGEVTLADTQYF. CDR3 coding DNA: TGTGCCAGCAGCCAAGGGGAGGTGACGCTAGCGGATACGCAGTATTTT.

V gene TRBV5-1 combines with J gene TRBJ2-1; no reliable D call. Trimming pared 2 bases from V and 7 bases from J, leaving 16 bases between. This CDR3 contains 15 residues. Germline values: CDR1 SGHRS, CDR2 YFSETQ. CDR3 nucleotides: TGCGCCAGCAGCTTATTAGGGATCGAGTTGAATGAGCAGTTCTTC. The encoded protein is CASSLLGIELNEQFF.

This chain connects TRBV5-1 to TRBJ2-7, with 9 bases fitting TRBD1. The CDR3 totals 13 residues. Germline V gene sequence: CDR1 SGHRS, CDR2 YFSETQ. V shed 4 bases, J shed 7 bases, and the junction held 6 bases outside the gene matches. As DNA, the CDR3 is TGCGCCAGCAGCCACGGGACAGGGTGGGAGCAGTACTTC. Encoded protein: CASSHGTGWEQYF.

The chain carries TRBV10-2 and TRBJ2-5, with D perhaps matching TRBD1 (6 bases). V gave up 2 bases and J gave up 2 bases, with 9 bases separating them. The germline V gene has CDR1 WSHSY and CDR2 SAAADI. The CDR3 has 14 residues. For the CDR3, the DNA is TGCGCCAGCAGTGAGACAGGGCTACAAGAGACCCAGTACTTC. This encodes CASSETGLQETQYF.

CDR3 in DNA: TGTGCCTGGGGACAGGGAAATCAGCCCCAGCATTTT. Translation gives CAWGQGNQPQHF. The chain links TRBV30 to TRBJ1-5; the match to TRBD1 covers 8 bases. Germline values: CDR1 GTSNPN, CDR2 SVGIG (reference sequence). The CDR3 is 12 amino acids. The ends lost 5 bases at V and 4 bases at J; junction bases unmatched: 1.

The rearrangement links TRBV2 to TRBJ1-1; D is ambiguous. Trimming removed 4 bases at V and 0 bases at J, with 6 bases between. CDR1 is SNHLY and CDR2 is FYNNEI in the germline V gene. The CDR3 sequence is 13 residues long. The CDR3 nucleotides are TGTGCCAGCAGTGCTAGCGTGAACACTGAAGCTTTCTTT. This codes for CASSASVNTEAFF.

The chain couples TRBV14 to TRBJ2-3; no firm D call. CDR3 length: 15 amino acids. CDR1 and CDR2 from the germline V gene are SGHDN and FVKESK. The V end lost 3 bases, the J end lost 6 bases, and 16 bases lay between the germline ends. CDR3 in DNA: TGTGCCAGCAGCCAGAGCAGTCTGAGTGGGGATACGCAGTATTTT. Protein product: CASSQSSLSGDTQYF.

V usage is TRBV9 and J usage is TRBJ2-1, with D possibly being TRBD1 (6 bases). The germline V gene encodes CDR1 SGDLS and CDR2 YYNGEE. This CDR3 comprises 17 residues. Trimming shortened V by 4 bases and J by 5 bases, and 22 bases separated the two germline ends. This CDR3 is CASSPTIRQATNNEQFF. CDR3 nucleotide sequence: TGTGCCAGCAGCCCTACTATTAGACAGGCGACTAACAATGAGCAGTTCTTC. Full variable domain (rest looked up from reference TRBV9 and TRBJ2-1): DSGVTQTPKHLITATGQRVTLRCSPRSGDLSVYWYQQSLDQGLQFLIQYYNGEERAKGNILERFSAQQFPDLHSELNLSSLELGDSALYFCASSPTIRQATNNEQFFGPGTRLTVL.